This entry lists 15 T cell receptor beta chains sequenced from one sample in a study of blood T cells in healthy people across ages. Next came a second PCR, run for about 6 to 11 cycles, which used a sample-barcoded 5' primer along with a J-beta primer mix. TCRdb reanalysed the 5' RACE reads using MiXCR and keeps one entry per CDR3 protein. The sample records about 640,000 distinct CDR3 sequences, about 54% being singletons. The specimen sequenced was blood. The receptors were sampled from a man in his 60s in good health.

CDR3 in DNA: TGTGCCAGCAATCCAGGCACTGAAGCTTTCTTT. Its translation is CASNPGTEAFF. The chain uses TRBV7-9 and TRBJ1-1, with no clear D. The germline V gene has CDR1 SEHNR and CDR2 FQNEAQ (reference sequence). This CDR3 region has 11 residues. V shed 7 bases and J shed 4 bases, with 7 bases lying between them.

This clonotype was recorded a few times. The DNA is omitted, as the CDR3 cannot be located on it reliably, and the CDR3 follows TCRdb's listing. J is TRBJ2-5 and V is TRBV11-1. The CDR3 adds up to 23 amino acids, both ends counted. Germline lookup yields CDR1 SGHAT and CDR2 FQDESV (reference sequence). The CDR3 sequence is CASSLAQGRGYTFGSGTKETQYF.

The chain is built from TRBV15 and TRBJ2-5, with D perhaps TRBD2 (6 bases). The CDR3 runs to 14 residues. The V gene's germline CDR1 is LNHNV and CDR2 YYDKDF (reference sequence). Trimming shortened V by 5 bases and J by 1 base, and 11 bases separated the two germline ends. This CDR3 reads CATSPTGLQETQYF. Written as DNA, the CDR3 is TGTGCCACCAGCCCTACGGGACTCCAAGAGACCCAGTACTTC.

This clonotype was found a few times. The rearrangement links TRBV6-5 to TRBJ1-2; TRBD1 matches at 11 bases. The length of the CDR3 is 13 residues. The J segment lost 6 bases and the V segment lost 6 bases, leaving 3 bases of the junction unmatched. From germline, CDR1 is MNHEY and CDR2 SVGAGI. CDR3 protein: CASSRDRGDGYTF. The CDR3 nucleotides read TGTGCCAGCAGCCGGGACAGGGGGGATGGCTACACCTTC.

DNA for the CDR3: TGCAGCTCTGGGGCCGGGCCCGGCGACTACAATGAGCAGTTCTTC. It codes for CSSGAGPGDYNEQFF. This rearrangement joins TRBV29-1 to TRBJ2-1; tentatively, D is TRBD1 (5 bases). V dropped 8 bases and J dropped 3 bases, with 20 bases sitting between them. Germline CDR1 is SQVTM and CDR2 is ANQGSEA. The CDR3 consists of 15 residues.

This chain joins TRBV5-6 and TRBJ2-5; D is possibly TRBD1 or TRBD2 (5 bases each). Per the germline V gene, CDR1 is SGHDT and CDR2 is YYEEEE. Trimming stripped 4 bases from V and 6 bases from J, with 19 bases between. The CDR3 covers 15 residues. DNA for the CDR3: TGTGCCAGCAGCCATGGGACGGGTGGTGTAAAGACCCAGTACTTC. Its translation: CASSHGTGGVKTQYF.

A few counts support this clonotype. The chain uses TRBV5-1 and TRBJ2-7; a possible D gene is TRBD1 (8 bases). The assigned J gene may be wrong: the sequence end matches TRBJ2-5 better. The germline V gene has CDR1 SGHRS and CDR2 YFSETQ. The length of the CDR3 is 16 residues. This chain's CDR3 is CASSSGQGGIRETQYF. Written as DNA, the CDR3 is TGCGCCAGCAGCTCAGGACAGGGAGGGATTAGAGAGACCCAGTACTTC.

J is TRBJ2-1 and V is TRBV12-3 or TRBV12-4; TRBD1 or TRBD2 may be the D gene (6 bases each). V shed 6 bases and J shed 9 bases, with 18 bases lying between them. The CDR3 extends over 14 amino acids. The CDR3 nucleotides are TGTGCCAGCAGGGGTCCGAGGGGGGCAGGTGAGCAGTTCTTC. Translation gives CASRGPRGAGEQFF.

V is TRBV12-5 and J is TRBJ2-3; possible D gene TRBD2, 6 bases. Trimming pared 7 bases from V and 0 bases from J, leaving 20 bases between. Germline loops: CDR1 LGHNT, CDR2 FRNRAP. The CDR3 extends over 17 amino acids. CDR3 residues: CASVAGFEWSSTDTQYF. As DNA, the CDR3 is TGTGCTAGTGTCGCGGGGTTTGAGTGGTCTAGCACAGATACGCAGTATTTT.

The rearrangement uses TRBV18 and TRBJ2-5, with D possibly TRBD1 on 6 matching bases. Germline V gene sequence: CDR1 KGHSH, CDR2 LQKENI. This CDR3 has 13 residues. V was trimmed by 3 bases and J by 11 bases, leaving 16 bases between them. CDR3 bases: TGTGCCAGCTCACCTGGGGACAACTCTGGGCAGTACTTC. Residues: CASSPGDNSGQYF.

This chain joins TRBV7-2 and TRBJ2-7; 7 bases align to TRBD1. Losses at the gene ends were 5 bases for V and 4 bases for J; bases not matched to a gene: 11. The germline CDR1 and CDR2 sequences are SGHTA and FQGNSA. CDR3 length equals 15 residues. CDR3 nucleotide sequence: TGTGCCAGCAGCGGGGGTGATGGACAGGCTTACGAGCAGTACTTC. This encodes CASSGGDGQAYEQYF.

The rearrangement links TRBV4-1 to TRBJ2-4; D perhaps matches TRBD2 (6 bases). V was pared by 4 bases and J by 1 base, with 17 bases between. Germline V CDR1 and CDR2: MGHRA, YSYEKL. The CDR3 spans 17 residues. CDR3 residues: CASSPSRSEGAKNIQYF. DNA for the CDR3: TGCGCCAGCAGCCCATCGCGGTCGGAGGGGGCCAAAAACATTCAGTACTTC.

In this sample, this clonotype turned up a few times. The J gene is TRBJ2-7, the V gene TRBV6-5, with 9 bases identical to TRBD1. The CDR3 spans 17 residues. With V trimmed by 0 bases and J by 1 base, 7 bases remained unmatched. CDR1 is MNHEY and CDR2 is SVGAGI in the germline V gene. CDR3 nucleotide sequence: TGTGCCAGCAGTTACTCAGGGCAGGACAGGGGTTCCTACGAGCAGTACTTC. It codes for CASSYSGQDRGSYEQYF.

This clonotype was detected a few times. This chain uses TRBV5-1 with TRBJ2-6, with TRBD1 matching 9 bases. Looked up from germline, CDR1 is SGHRS and CDR2 is YFSETQ. Losses at the gene ends were 0 bases for V and 3 bases for J; bases not matched to a gene: 4. This CDR3 region has 17 residues. The CDR3 is CASSLEQGAGGANVLTF. In DNA, the CDR3 is TGCGCCAGCAGCTTGGAACAGGGGGCTGGTGGGGCCAACGTCCTGACTTTC.

The rearrangement uses TRBV20-1 and TRBJ2-7; maybe TRBD1 (6 bases). The germline V and J ends were trimmed by 6 bases and 2 bases, with 14 bases remaining between them. The V gene's germline CDR1 is DFQATT and CDR2 SNEGSKA (reference sequence). The CDR3 totals 13 residues. CDR3 nucleotides: TGCAGTGCCATCGGGGACAATACCTACGAGCAGTACTTC. Protein sequence: CSAIGDNTYEQYF.